Reported below is one T cell receptor (beta chain). As yet, its antigen is unknown. This entry comes from a study of T cells in Graves' hyperthyroidism and ophthalmopathy. Turning to the study itself: At initial diagnosis, before any treatment had begun, peripheral blood was obtained. Overall study results and limits: In the blood, most expanded thyroid clonotypes above 0.001 appeared as well.

This CDR3 contains 14 residues. V lost 9 bases and J lost 3, with 12 bases in between. The germline V gene encodes CDR1 LNHNV and CDR2 YYDKDF (reference sequence). The TCR beta CDR3 regions underwent amplification using RNA transcripts as the source. TCR CDR3 regions were first amplified by RT-PCR with HTBI primers. TCRdb fed the multiplex PCR reads into MiXCR, producing one record per CDR3 protein. The sample lists 280,000 or so distinct CDR3 sequences, around 15% occurring once. What was sequenced was blood. This chain connects TRBV15 to TRBJ1-6; D is uncertain. The TCR originated in a woman between 45 and 65 years old with Graves' hyperthyroidism that later progressed to Graves' ophthalmopathy. CDR3 region: CATKAGNYNSPLHF. The CDR3 coding sequence is TGTGCCACTAAGGCGGGCAACTATAATTCACCCCTCCACTTT.